This T cell receptor (beta chain) was identified during a study of neurological immune-mediated disorders. The CDR3 runs to 12 residues. The V gene lost 2 bases and the J gene lost 5 bases, with 7 bases spanning the gap. The V gene's germline CDR1 is MNHEY and CDR2 SVGAGI. TCRdb reprocessed the 5' RACE reads via MiXCR and lists one record per CDR3 protein. The profile covers about 40,000 distinct CDR3 sequences, with 14% appearing a single time and roughly 3.5% taken by the ten largest. The TCR sequence derives from a woman aged 60-75 years with HTLV-1-associated myelopathy (HAM/TSP). Material for sequencing was CD4+ T cells from blood. The genes are TRBV6-5 and TRBJ2-7; D gene uncertain. CDR3 protein: CASSYRGNEQYF. The CDR3 coding sequence is TGTGCCAGCAGTTACCGCGGCAACGAGCAGTACTTC.